Given below is one T cell receptor (beta chain) in context. Assay: immunoSEQ multiplex PCR; the TCRdb copy retains only in-frame clones and omits some. The sample contains approximately 99,000 clones, about 89% of which appear only once. This sample is part of a study of blood T cell repertoires in COVID-19. Study details: T cells, B-cell-depleted T cells, or PBMCs provided the cDNA or gDNA that served as material.

There are 12 residues in the CDR3. V lost 0 bases and J 6 bases, leaving 4 bases between the germline ends. CDR1 is SGHNT and CDR2 is YYREEE in the germline V gene (reference sequence). Sequenced: peripheral blood. The chain is built from TRBV5-4 and TRBJ2-1; the D is unclear. The sequence was obtained from a human donor in a cohort sampled during active COVID-19. In DNA, the CDR3 is TGTGCCAGCAGCTTGGATAGCAATGAGCAGTTCTTC. The encoded protein is CASSLDSNEQFF.